The next 12 T cell receptor beta chains were all read from a single sample in a study of cytomegalovirus exposure and HLA in healthy donors. A multiplex PCR was run with 60 Vbeta primers and 13 Jbeta primers. Assay: immunoSEQ multiplex PCR; the TCRdb copy retains only in-frame clones and omits some. The profile shows 150,000 to 180,000 clones, roughly 74% of them singletons. Sequencing was done on a sample of PBMCs. The receptor source for this set is a man aged 18-30 years in good health and CMV-seronegative.

The V gene is TRBV21-1, the J gene TRBJ2-3; the table's D call TRBD2 went unverified against the DNA. TRBV21-1 is labeled a pseudogene. This CDR3 comprises 17 residues. In nucleotides, the CDR3 is TGTGCCAGCAGCAAACCCCTAGCGGGGGCGACCGGAGATACGCAGTATTTT. This encodes CASSKPLAGATGDTQYF.

The genes are TRBV6-6 and TRBJ2-3; D gene uncertain. The germline gives CDR1 MNHNY, CDR2 SVGAGI (reference sequence). This CDR3 comprises 12 residues. Trimming removed 10 bases at V and 3 bases at J, with 11 bases between. The CDR3 nucleotides read TGTGCCACCCGGTCCACTACAGATACGCAGTATTTT. Amino acids: CATRSTTDTQYF.

This clone was found a few times. In DNA form, the CDR3 reads TGTGCCAGCACCGGACAGGGGGCGGGCGGCTACACCTTC. This translates into CASTGQGAGGYTF. The rearrangement joins TRBV7-2 to TRBJ1-2; 11 nucleotides align to TRBD1. Losses at the gene ends were 7 bases for V and 8 bases for J; bases not matched to a gene: 6. The CDR3 totals 13 residues. Germline-derived CDR1 and CDR2 are SGHTA and FQGNSA. Combining the CDR3 with reference TRBV7-2 and TRBJ1-2 gives the whole variable domain GAGVSQSPSNKVTEKGKDVELRCDPISGHTALYWYRQSLGQGLEFLIYFQGNSAPDKSGLPSDRFSAERTGGSVSTLTIQRTQQEDSAVYLCASTGQGAGGYTFGSGTRLTVV.

The V call is TRBV7-8, the J call TRBJ2-7; perhaps TRBD1 as D (6 bases). CDR3 size: 14 residues. Germline lookup yields CDR1 SGHVS and CDR2 FQNEAQ. V was trimmed by 8 bases and J by 7 bases, leaving 21 bases between them. CDR3 in amino acids: CASGSGTPRGEQYF. In nucleotides, the CDR3 is TGTGCCAGCGGGTCGGGGACACCTAGAGGTGAGCAGTACTTC. Full variable domain (missing parts from reference TRBV7-8 and TRBJ2-7): GAGVSQSPRYKVAKRGQDVALRCDPISGHVSLFWYQQALGQGPEFLTYFQNEAQLDKSGLPSDRFFAERPEGSVSTLKIQRTQQEDSAVYLCASGSGTPRGEQYFGPGTRLTVT.

About this clone: Because the CDR3's place on the DNA is in doubt, the DNA is left out and the CDR3 is given as listed by TCRdb. V gene TRBV6-5 combines with J gene TRBJ2-1; no check of the table's D call, TRBD2, against the DNA was made. Germline assignment: CDR1 MNHEY and CDR2 SVGAGI. The CDR3 region is 12 residues in length, termini included. CDR3 amino acids: CASSTSYNEQFF.

The chain couples TRBV5-1 to TRBJ2-5; 7 bases line up with TRBD1. This CDR3 has 14 amino acids. V was clipped by 4 bases and J by 1 base; unmatched bases: 4. Germline CDR1 SGHRS, CDR2 YFSETQ. CDR3 nucleotides: TGCGCCAGCAGCCCCCGGGACAGCCAAGAGACCCAGTACTTC. This translates into CASSPRDSQETQYF.

Only a few counts were recorded for this clone. This chain connects TRBV5-4 to TRBJ1-2, with 8 nucleotides matching TRBD1. Germline loops: CDR1 SGHNT, CDR2 YYREEE (reference sequence). The CDR3 runs 15 residues. Germline trimming cut 1 base from V and 4 bases from J; bases unmatched to any gene: 6. CDR3 region: CASSLTLGQAYGYTF. In DNA form, the CDR3 reads TGTGCCAGCAGCTTGACCCTGGGACAGGCCTATGGCTACACCTTC.

In its sample, this clone was seen a few times. The chain has TRBV5-1 and TRBJ2-7; D uncertain. Germline values: CDR1 SGHRS, CDR2 YFSETQ. The V gene lost 4 bases and the J gene lost 2 bases, with 13 bases spanning the gap. The CDR3 contains 14 residues. The CDR3 loop is CASSPVGAPYEQYV. The CDR3 DNA reads TGCGCCAGCAGCCCTGTAGGAGCCCCCTACGAGCAGTACGTC.

V usage is TRBV7-9 and J usage is TRBJ1-5; 9 nucleotides agree with TRBD1. The length of the CDR3 is 15 residues. The trim removed 5 bases at V and 7 bases at J, leaving 9 bases unmatched. Germline-derived CDR1 and CDR2 are SEHNR and FQNEAQ (reference sequence). This CDR3 is CASSLEGTGNQPQHF. In DNA, the CDR3 is TGTGCCAGCAGCCTCGAAGGGACAGGGAACCAGCCCCAGCATTTT.

This chain uses TRBV6-6 with TRBJ1-3, with D hard to call. CDR3 length equals 14 residues. Germline loops: CDR1 MNHNY, CDR2 SVGAGI (reference sequence). Trimming left V 0 bases short and J 0 bases short, with 3 bases between. CDR3 coding DNA: TGTGCCAGCAGTTACTCCTCCTCTGGAAACACCATATATTTT. As protein: CASSYSSSGNTIYF.

The chain is built from TRBV2 and TRBJ1-1; 8 nucleotides line up with TRBD1. V shed 8 bases, J shed 4 bases, and the junction held 6 bases outside the gene matches. The CDR3 extends over 13 amino acids. The germline V gene has CDR1 SNHLY and CDR2 FYNNEI. The CDR3 loop is CASDPTGVTEAFF. Here the CDR3 DNA reads TGTGCCAGCGACCCGACAGGGGTCACTGAAGCTTTCTTT.

This clone showed up just a few times. The rearrangement uses TRBV19 and TRBJ1-5; tentative D call: TRBD1 (6 bases). V lost 1 base and J lost 3, with 16 bases in between. The CDR3 runs to 17 residues. Germline V gives CDR1 LNHDA, CDR2 SQIVND (reference sequence). For the CDR3, the DNA is TGTGCCAGTAGTATAGCGGGTATCTCAGGGGACAATCAGCCCCAGCATTTT. It encodes CASSIAGISGDNQPQHF.